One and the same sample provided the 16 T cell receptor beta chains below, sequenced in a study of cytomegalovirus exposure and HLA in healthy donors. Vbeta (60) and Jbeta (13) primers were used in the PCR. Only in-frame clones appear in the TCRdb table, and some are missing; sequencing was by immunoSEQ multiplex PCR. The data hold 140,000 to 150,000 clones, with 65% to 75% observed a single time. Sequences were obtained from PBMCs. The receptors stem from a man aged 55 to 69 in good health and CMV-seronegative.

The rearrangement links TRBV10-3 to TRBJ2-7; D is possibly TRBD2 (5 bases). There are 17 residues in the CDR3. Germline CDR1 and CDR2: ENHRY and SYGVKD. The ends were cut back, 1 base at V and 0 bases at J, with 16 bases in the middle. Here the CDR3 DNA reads TGTGCCATCAGTGAGTTTATAGGACTCGGAAACTCCTACGAGCAGTACTTC. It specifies CAISEFIGLGNSYEQYF.

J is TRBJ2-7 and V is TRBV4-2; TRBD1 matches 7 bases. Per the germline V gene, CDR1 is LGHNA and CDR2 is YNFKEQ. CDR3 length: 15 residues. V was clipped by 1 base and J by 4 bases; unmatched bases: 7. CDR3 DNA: TGTGCCAGCAGCCAAGTATTGGGACAGACTTACGAGCAGTACTTC. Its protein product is CASSQVLGQTYEQYF.

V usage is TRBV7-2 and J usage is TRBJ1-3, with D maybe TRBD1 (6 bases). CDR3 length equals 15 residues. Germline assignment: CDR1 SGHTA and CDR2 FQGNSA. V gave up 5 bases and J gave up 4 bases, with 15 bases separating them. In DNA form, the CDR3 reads TGTGCCAGCAGCCCCTCAGGACAGCGCGGAAACACCATATATTTT. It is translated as CASSPSGQRGNTIYF.

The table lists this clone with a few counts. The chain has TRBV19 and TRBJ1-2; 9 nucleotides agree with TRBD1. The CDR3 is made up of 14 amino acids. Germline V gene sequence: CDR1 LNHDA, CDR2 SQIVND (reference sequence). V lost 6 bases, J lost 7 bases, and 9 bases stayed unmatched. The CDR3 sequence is CASSPGTGWGGYTF. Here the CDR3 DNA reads TGTGCCAGTAGCCCCGGGACAGGGTGGGGTGGCTACACCTTC.

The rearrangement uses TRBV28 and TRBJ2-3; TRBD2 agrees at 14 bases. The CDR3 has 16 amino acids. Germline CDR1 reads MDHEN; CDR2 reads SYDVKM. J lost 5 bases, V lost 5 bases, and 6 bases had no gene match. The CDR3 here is CASSTGLAGGGDTQYF. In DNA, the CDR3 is TGTGCCAGCAGTACCGGACTAGCGGGAGGCGGAGATACGCAGTATTTT.

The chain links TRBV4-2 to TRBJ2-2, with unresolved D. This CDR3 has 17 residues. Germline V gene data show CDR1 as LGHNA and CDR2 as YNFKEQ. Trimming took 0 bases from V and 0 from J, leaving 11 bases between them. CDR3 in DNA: TGTGCCAGCAGCCAAGATAGGTTGAGCGCGAACACCGGGGAGCTGTTTTTT. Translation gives CASSQDRLSANTGELFF.

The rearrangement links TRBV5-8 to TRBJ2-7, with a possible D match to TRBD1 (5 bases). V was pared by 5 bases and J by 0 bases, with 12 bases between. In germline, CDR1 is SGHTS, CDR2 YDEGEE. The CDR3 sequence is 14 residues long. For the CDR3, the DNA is TGTGCCAGCAGTCAGCGACAGAACTCCTACGAGCAGTACTTC. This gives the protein CASSQRQNSYEQYF. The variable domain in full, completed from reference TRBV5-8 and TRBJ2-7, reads EAGVTQSPTHLIKTRGQQATLRCSPISGHTSVYWYQQALGLGLQFLLWYDEGEERNRGNFPPRFSGRQFPNYSSELNVNALELEDSALYLCASSQRQNSYEQYFGPGTRLTVT.

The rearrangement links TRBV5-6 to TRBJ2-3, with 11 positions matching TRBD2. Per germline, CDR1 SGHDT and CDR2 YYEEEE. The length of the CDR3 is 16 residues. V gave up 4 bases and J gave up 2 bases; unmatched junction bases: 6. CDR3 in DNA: TGTGCCAGCAGCACCTTAGCGGGAGGGATCACAGATACGCAGTATTTT. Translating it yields CASSTLAGGITDTQYF.

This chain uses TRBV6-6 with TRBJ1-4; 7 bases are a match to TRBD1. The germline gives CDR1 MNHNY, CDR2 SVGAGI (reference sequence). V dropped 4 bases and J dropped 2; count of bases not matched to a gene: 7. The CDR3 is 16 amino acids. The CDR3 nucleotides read TGTGCCAGCAGTTCGCCAGACAGGGTGACTAATGAAAAACTGTTTTTT. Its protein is CASSSPDRVTNEKLFF.

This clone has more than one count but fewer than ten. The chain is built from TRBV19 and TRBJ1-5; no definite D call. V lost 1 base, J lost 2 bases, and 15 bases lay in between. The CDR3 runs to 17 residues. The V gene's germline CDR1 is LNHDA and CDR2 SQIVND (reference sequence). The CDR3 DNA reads TGTGCCAGTAGTATAGGTTCGACTCCCGGGGGCAATCAGCCCCAGCATTTT. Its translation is CASSIGSTPGGNQPQHF.

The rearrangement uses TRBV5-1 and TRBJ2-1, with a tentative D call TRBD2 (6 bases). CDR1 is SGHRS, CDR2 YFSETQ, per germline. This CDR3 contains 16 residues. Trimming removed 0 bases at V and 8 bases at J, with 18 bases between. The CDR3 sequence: CASSLAGGRRGDEQFF. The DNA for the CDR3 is TGCGCCAGCAGCTTGGCCGGGGGACGGAGGGGCGATGAGCAGTTCTTC.

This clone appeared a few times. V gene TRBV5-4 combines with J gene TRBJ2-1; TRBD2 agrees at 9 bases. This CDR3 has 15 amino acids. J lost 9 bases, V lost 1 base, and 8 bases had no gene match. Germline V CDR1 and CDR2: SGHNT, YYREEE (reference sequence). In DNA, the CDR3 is TGTGCCAGCAGCTTGAAGGGACTAGCAAACGGTGAGCAGTTCTTC. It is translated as CASSLKGLANGEQFF.

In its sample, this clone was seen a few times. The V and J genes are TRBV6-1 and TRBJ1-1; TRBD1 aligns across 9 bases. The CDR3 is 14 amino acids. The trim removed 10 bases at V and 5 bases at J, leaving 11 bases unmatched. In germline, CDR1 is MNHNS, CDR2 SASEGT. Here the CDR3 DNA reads TGTGCCACTCCAAGGGGACAGGGTGAAACTGAAGCTTTCTTT. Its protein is CATPRGQGETEAFF.

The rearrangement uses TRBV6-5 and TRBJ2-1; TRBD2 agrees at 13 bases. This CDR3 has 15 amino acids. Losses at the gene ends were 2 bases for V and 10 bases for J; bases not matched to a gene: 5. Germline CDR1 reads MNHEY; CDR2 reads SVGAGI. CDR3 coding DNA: TGTGCCAGCAGTTACGGACTAGCGGGAGCCCGGGAGCAGTTCTTC. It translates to CASSYGLAGAREQFF.

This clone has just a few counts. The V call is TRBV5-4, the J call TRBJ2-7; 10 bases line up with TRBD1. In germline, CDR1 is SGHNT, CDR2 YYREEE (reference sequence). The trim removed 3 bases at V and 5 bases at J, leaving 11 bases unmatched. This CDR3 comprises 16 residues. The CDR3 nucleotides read TGTGCCAGCAGCTCCGGTCCCGGGACAGGGGTACACGAGCAGTACTTC. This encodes CASSSGPGTGVHEQYF.

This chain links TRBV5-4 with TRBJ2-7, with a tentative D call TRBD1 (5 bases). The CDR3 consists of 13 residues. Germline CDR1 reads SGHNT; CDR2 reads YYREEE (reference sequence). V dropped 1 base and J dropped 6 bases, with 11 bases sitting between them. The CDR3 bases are TGTGCCAGCAGCTTGCCAGGGAATGGCGAGCAGTACTTC. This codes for CASSLPGNGEQYF. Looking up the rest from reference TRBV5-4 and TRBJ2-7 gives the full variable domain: ETGVTQSPTHLIKTRGQQVTLRCSSQSGHNTVSWYQQALGQGPQFIFQYYREEENGRGNFPPRFSGLQFPNYSSELNVNALELDDSALYLCASSLPGNGEQYFGPGTRLTVT.